The present T cell receptor (beta chain) was sequenced within a study of shared clonotypes between healthy human individuals. This clone was observed a single time. What it binds is not known. Here immunoSEQ multiplex PCR was the method, and the copy in TCRdb shows in-frame clones only, minus some. Counted here are around 580,000 clones, roughly 98% occurring once; the ten biggest clones make up 0.25% to 0.35%. The CDR3 spans 16 residues. CDR1 and CDR2 (germline): SGHVS, FNYEAQ. Trimming took 5 bases from V and 1 from J, leaving 16 bases between them. Study-wide findings and caveats: Limited genetic and exposure-history diversity came from having few donors.

Naive CD8 populations comprised CD45RO-negative cells positively selected for CCR7, excluding terminally differentiated effector memory CD45RA+ cells. The sequence came from a man aged 30 to 45 in good health. Sequences were obtained from naive CD8+ T cells sorted from blood. V is TRBV7-6 and J is TRBJ2-3, with D tentatively TRBD1 or TRBD2 (5 bases each). The CDR3 loop reads CASSLTWGKRTDTQYF. CDR3 sequence (DNA): TGTGCCAGCAGCCTAACCTGGGGGAAGCGCACAGATACGCAGTATTTT.